This T cell receptor (beta chain) was retrieved from a study of spatial heterogeneity in lung cancer. A unique molecular identifier was carried by every single TCR cDNA molecule. One entry per CDR3 protein, called by TCRdb with MiXCR from the 5' RACE reads. The table shows 40,000 or so distinct CDR3 sequences, with 7.5% occurring only once. As to time point: sample taken at primary tumor resection. This clonotype was counted ten times or more. Sequencing used PBMCs, obtained at surgery. This TCR derives from a male donor with early-stage non-small cell lung cancer.

This CDR3 is CSVGTDTQYF. The CDR3 region has the DNA TGCAGCGTCGGTACAGATACGCAGTATTTT. The chain uses TRBV29-1 and TRBJ2-3, with D unresolved. Between the trimmed V and J ends, which lost 6 bases and 3 bases, there was a span of 4 bases. This CDR3 has 10 residues. The germline V gene encodes CDR1 SQVTM and CDR2 ANQGSEA.